Given below is one T cell receptor (beta chain) in context. Its antigen remains unidentified. The record has no base qualities; no much larger clone is one base away. CDR1 is given as SEHNR and CDR2 as FQNEAQ, both from the germline V gene (reference sequence). The CDR3 runs 16 residues from the cysteine to the phenylalanine. Kept here is only the CDR3 DNA, which spans 48 bases and is read in frame from base 1. V gives up 2 bases and J gives up 2 bases, and the segment between their germline ends measures 12 bases. The High Capacity cDNA Reverse Transcription Kit was used to reverse transcribe all of the isolated RNA, meaning that expressed TCRB transcripts were what got sequenced. Naive, central memory and regulatory T cell samples underwent deep immunoSEQ sequencing, averaging about 3.57 million total reads per sample. Sorted cells were lysed in RLT buffer, and RNA was extracted using DNase-treated RNeasy Micro or Mini kits according to cell number. Each cell subset was processed on its own to prevent cross-contamination, while patient and healthy donor samples were processed together. The immunoSEQ multiplex PCR was used to amplify TCRB sequences from cDNA, yielding 87-bp fragments that span the CDR3 region. Amplicons were sequenced on the Illumina HiSeq platform. On the authors' methods: PCR bias was computationally corrected using synthetic template baselines, reads within Hamming distance 2 were collapsed, and singletons that could not be merged were discarded. Reads were aligned to IMGT to assign V, D and J genes, CDR3 length, and insertions or deletions at six rearrangement sites. Clonotype counts were normalized to sorted cell number within each subset before computing true diversity and Gini coefficients with the tcR R package. Repertoire sharing was quantified using the overlap coefficient calculated on TCRB nucleotide sequences. Out-of-frame TCRB sequences from naive cells were analyzed as a proxy for the pre-selection repertoire. TCRdb took this table from immuneACCESS and kept in-frame rearrangements with V and J called. Such tables lack part of the clones; where checked against another copy, unresolved V genes explain under half of the gap, and the rest is unexplained. Clonal size and the V and J genes are those of that table, whereas D and trimming came from the DNA. The sample table shows more than 250,000 clones, and about 15% are seen once. Clones ranked in the top ten supply 0.015% to 0.017% of the sample.

These data originate in a study of beta chain features in type 1 diabetes (dated by TCRdb to between 2017 and 2018). As for the study more broadly: No differences in mean age, gender distribution, total cell number or subset yield were found between patients and healthy donors. A total of some 110 million sorted cells were examined across all samples, and the number of cells per subset was strongly correlated with RNA yield. The study compared TCRB repertoires of sorted circulating CD4+ T cell subsets between recently diagnosed type 1 diabetes patients and matched healthy donors. Regulatory and stem cell-like memory subsets were isolated from only 8 patients and 8 healthy donors, whereas naive and central memory subsets came from all 30 or so donors. Points the paper makes about the study in general: At VDJ recombination sites, type 1 diabetes patients had fewer insertions and more deleted nucleotides, which implies abnormalities in thymic rearrangement. In all four CD4+ subsets, TCRB CDR3 length was moderately but significantly shorter in type 1 diabetes patients. Naive, central memory and regulatory TCRB repertoires appeared more similar among patients than among healthy donors. Because cDNA was sequenced instead of genomic DNA, highly expressing activated cells could be over-represented, though the groups showed no difference in activation or CD3 levels. Because small numbers of individuals were included in the HLA sub-analyses, any influence of HLA type on TCRB rearrangement was left unresolved. PCR may preferentially amplify shorter templates, but because patient and control samples were amplified and corrected together, any resulting skew would affect both groups equally.

From each donor, a single peripheral blood sample of approximately 0.11 L on average was drawn into heparinised tubes. Using a panel that included CD45RO, CCR7, CD25, CD127, CD95 and CD27, naive, central memory, regulatory and stem cell-like memory CD4+ T cells were sorted on a BD FACSAria II. Purity was above 98% for every sorted population. PBMCs were isolated right away by Lymphoprep density gradient centrifugation and were stained directly, without culture. So that batch effects would be minimized, each experiment stained and sorted samples in pairs, pairing one healthy donor with one patient. The TCR originated in a man younger than 30 with type 1 diabetes. Sequencing was carried out using naive CD4+ T cells from blood. What this sample's cell subset or site label stands for: true naive CD4+ T cells. The chain employs TRBV7-9 and TRBJ1-4, with an unclear D gene assignment. The DNA sequence is as follows: TGTGCCAGCAGCTTATTTAGTCTGTCGACTAATGAAAAACTGTTTTTT. Its protein product is CASSLFSLSTNEKLFF.